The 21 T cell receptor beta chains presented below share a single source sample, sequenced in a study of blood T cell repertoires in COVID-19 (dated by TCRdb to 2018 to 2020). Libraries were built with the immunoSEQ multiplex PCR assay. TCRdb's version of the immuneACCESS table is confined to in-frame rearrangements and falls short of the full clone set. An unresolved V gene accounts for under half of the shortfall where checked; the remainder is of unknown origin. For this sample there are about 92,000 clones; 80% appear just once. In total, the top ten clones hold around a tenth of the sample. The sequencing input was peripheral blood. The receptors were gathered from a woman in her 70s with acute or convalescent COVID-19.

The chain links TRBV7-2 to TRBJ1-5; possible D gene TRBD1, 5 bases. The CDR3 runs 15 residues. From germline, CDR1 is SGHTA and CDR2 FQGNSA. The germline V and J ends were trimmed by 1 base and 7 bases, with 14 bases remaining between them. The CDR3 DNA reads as TGTGCCAGCAGCTTAGTAGGACACCCAACCCAGCCCCAGCATTTT. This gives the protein CASSLVGHPTQPQHF.

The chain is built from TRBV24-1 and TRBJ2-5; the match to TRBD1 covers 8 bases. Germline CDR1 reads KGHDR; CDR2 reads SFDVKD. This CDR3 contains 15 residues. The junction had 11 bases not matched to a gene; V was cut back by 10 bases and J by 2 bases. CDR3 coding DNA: TGTGCCACGGGGACAGGCTATGAAGAACAAGAGACCCAGTACTTC. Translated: CATGTGYEEQETQYF.

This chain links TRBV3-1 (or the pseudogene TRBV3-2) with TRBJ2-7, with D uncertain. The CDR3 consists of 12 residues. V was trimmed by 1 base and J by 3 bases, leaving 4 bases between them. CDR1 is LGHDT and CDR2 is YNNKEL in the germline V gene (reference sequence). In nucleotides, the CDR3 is TGTGCCAGCAGCCAAGTTAACTACGAGCAGTACTTC. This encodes CASSQVNYEQYF.

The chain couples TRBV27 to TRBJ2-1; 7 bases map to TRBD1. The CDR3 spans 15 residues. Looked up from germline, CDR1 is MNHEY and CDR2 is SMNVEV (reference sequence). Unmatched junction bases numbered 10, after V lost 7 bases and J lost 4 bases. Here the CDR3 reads CASNTRGGKYNEQFF. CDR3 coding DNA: TGTGCCAGCAACACGAGAGGGGGCAAGTACAATGAGCAGTTCTTC.

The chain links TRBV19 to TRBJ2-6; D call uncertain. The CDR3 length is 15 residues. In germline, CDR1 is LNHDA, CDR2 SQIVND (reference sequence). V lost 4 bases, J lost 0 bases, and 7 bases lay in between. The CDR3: CASSRLSSGANVLTF. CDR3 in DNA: TGTGCCAGTAGTAGACTTAGCTCTGGGGCCAACGTCCTGACTTTC.

DNA of the CDR3: TGTGCCAGCAGTGCCGGGACAGGGGGGAGAGTTAATGAAAAACTGTTTTTT. Translated, it gives CASSAGTGGRVNEKLFF. The chain joins TRBV6-1 to TRBJ1-4; 11 bases agree with TRBD1. Germline CDR1 and CDR2: MNHNS and SASEGT. With V trimmed by 4 bases and J by 4 bases, 8 bases remained unmatched. The CDR3 spans 17 residues.

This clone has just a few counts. The CDR3 here is CASSYDSGGFNNEQFF. As DNA, the CDR3 is TGTGCCAGCAGTTACGATAGCGGGGGATTCAACAATGAGCAGTTCTTC. The chain recombines TRBV6-6 with TRBJ2-1, with 9 bases fitting TRBD2. The CDR3 length is 16 residues. Germline V gene data show CDR1 as MNHNY and CDR2 as SVGAGI (reference sequence). The junction had 7 bases not matched to a gene; V was cut back by 2 bases and J by 5 bases.

The CDR3 region is CASGPMMKTANTEAFF. DNA of the CDR3: TGTGCCAGCGGCCCGATGATGAAGACAGCGAACACTGAAGCTTTCTTT. This chain links TRBV27 with TRBJ1-1; TRBD1 might be the D (5 bases). Germline V gene sequence: CDR1 MNHEY, CDR2 SMNVEV (reference sequence). V was trimmed by 8 bases and J by 1 base, leaving 20 bases between them. The CDR3 has 16 residues.

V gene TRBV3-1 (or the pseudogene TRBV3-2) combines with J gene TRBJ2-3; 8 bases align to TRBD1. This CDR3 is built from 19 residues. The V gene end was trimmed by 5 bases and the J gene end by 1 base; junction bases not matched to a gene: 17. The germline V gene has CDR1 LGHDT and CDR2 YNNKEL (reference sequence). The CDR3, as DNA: TGTGCCAGCAGCAAATTCTCAGGGACAGGAGGGGTCGGCACAGATACGCAGTATTTT. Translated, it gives CASSKFSGTGGVGTDTQYF.

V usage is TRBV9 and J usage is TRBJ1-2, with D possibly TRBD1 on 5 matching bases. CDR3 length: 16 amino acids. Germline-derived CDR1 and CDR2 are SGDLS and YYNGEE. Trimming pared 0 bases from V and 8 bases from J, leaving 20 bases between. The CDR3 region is CASSVGPVVRAVGYTF. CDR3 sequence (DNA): TGTGCCAGCAGCGTAGGCCCGGTCGTCAGGGCTGTGGGCTACACCTTC.

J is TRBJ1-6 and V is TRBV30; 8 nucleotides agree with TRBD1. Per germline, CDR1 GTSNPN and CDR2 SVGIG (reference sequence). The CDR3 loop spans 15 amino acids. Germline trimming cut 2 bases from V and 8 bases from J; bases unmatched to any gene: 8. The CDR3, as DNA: TGTGCCTGGAGTCTAAGGGGCAGGGGGCATTCACCCCTCCACTTT. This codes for CAWSLRGRGHSPLHF.

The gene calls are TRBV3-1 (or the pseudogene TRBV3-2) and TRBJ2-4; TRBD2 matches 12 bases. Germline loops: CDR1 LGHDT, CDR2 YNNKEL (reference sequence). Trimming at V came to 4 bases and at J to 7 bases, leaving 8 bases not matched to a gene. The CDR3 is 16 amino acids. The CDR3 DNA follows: TGTGCCAGCAGCCCCGACACTAGCGGGGGGAGGAACATTCAGTACTTC. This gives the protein CASSPDTSGGRNIQYF.

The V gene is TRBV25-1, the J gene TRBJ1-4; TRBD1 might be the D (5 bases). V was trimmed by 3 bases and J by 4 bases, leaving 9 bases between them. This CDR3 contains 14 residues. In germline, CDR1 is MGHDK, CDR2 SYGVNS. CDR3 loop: CASSEKGFNEKLFF. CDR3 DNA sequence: TGTGCCAGCAGTGAGAAGGGGTTTAATGAAAAACTGTTTTTT.

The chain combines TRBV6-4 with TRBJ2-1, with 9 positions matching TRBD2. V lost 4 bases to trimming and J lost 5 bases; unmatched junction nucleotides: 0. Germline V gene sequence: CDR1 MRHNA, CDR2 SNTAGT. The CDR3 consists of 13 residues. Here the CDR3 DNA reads TGTGCCAGCAGTGTAGCGGGGGACAATGAGCAGTTCTTC. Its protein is CASSVAGDNEQFF.

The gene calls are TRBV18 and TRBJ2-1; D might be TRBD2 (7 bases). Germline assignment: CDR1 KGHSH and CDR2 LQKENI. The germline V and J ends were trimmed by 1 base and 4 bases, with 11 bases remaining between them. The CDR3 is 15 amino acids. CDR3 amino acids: CASSPQGGGYNEQFF. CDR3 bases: TGTGCCAGCTCACCACAGGGGGGGGGATACAATGAGCAGTTCTTC.

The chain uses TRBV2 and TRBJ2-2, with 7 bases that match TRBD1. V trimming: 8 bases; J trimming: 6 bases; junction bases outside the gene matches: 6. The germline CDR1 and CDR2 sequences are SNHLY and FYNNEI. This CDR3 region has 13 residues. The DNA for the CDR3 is TGTGCCAGCGGGAAACAGGGGTCCGGGGAGCTGTTTTTT. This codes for CASGKQGSGELFF.

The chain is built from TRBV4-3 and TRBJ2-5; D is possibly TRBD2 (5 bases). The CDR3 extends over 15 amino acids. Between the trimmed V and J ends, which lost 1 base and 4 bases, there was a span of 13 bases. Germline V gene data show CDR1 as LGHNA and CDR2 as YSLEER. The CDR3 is CASSQALGVRETQYF. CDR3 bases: TGCGCCAGCAGCCAAGCCCTCGGGGTAAGAGAGACCCAGTACTTC.

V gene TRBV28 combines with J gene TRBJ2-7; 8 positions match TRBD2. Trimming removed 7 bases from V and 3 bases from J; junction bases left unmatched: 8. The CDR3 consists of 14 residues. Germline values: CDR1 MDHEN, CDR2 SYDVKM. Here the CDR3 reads CASTDGAGDYEQYF. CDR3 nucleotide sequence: TGTGCCAGCACTGACGGAGCGGGAGACTACGAGCAGTACTTC.

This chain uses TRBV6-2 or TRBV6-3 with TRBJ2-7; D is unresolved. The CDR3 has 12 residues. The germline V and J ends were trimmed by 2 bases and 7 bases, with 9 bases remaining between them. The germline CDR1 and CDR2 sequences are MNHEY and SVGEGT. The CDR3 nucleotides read TGTGCCAGCAGTTACCCCCCTCGGGAGCAGTACTTC. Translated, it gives CASSYPPREQYF.

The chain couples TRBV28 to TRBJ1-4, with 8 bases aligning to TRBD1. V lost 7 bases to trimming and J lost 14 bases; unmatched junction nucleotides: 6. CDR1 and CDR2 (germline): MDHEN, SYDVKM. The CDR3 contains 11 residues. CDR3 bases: TGTGCCAGCAAGACGGGACAGGCTCTGTTTTTT. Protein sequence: CASKTGQALFF.

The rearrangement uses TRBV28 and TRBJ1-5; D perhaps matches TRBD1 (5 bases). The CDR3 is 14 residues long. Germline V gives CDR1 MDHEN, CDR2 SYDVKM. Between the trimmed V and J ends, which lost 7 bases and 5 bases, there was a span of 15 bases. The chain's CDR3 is CASIRGRGDQPQHF. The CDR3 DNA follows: TGTGCCAGCATTCGAGGACGGGGGGATCAGCCCCAGCATTTT. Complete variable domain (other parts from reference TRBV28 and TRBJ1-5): DVKVTQSSRYLVKRTGEKVFLECVQDMDHENMFWYRQDPGLGLRLIYFSYDVKMKEKGDIPEGYSVSREKKERFSLILESASTNQTSMYLCASIRGRGDQPQHFGDGTRLSIL.